This T cell receptor (beta chain) stems from a study of T cells in Graves' hyperthyroidism and ophthalmopathy. Amplification of TCR beta CDR3 regions used RNA as the template. RT-PCR in the first round (using the HTBI primer set) targeted the TCR CDR3. TCRdb used MiXCR to reprocess the multiplex PCR reads, holding one entry per CDR3 protein. The sample contains about 700,000 distinct CDR3 sequences, around 13% of which appear only once. This CDR3 has 12 residues. V lost 3 bases, J lost 9 bases, and 6 bases lay in between. From germline, CDR1 is SGHTA and CDR2 FQGTGA. The sequenced material came from blood. This TCR was recovered from a woman between 18 and 29 years old with Graves' hyperthyroidism. The V call is TRBV7-3, the J call TRBJ1-6; no definite D call. The CDR3 nucleotides read TGTGCCAGCAGCTTCCCTGGTTCACCCCTCCACTTT. This translates into CASSFPGSPLHF.